These 4 T cell receptor beta chains originate from one sample sequenced in a study of beta chain features in type 1 diabetes. All of the isolated RNA was reverse transcribed, so expressed TCRB transcripts were sequenced. Only in-frame clones appear in the TCRdb table, and some are missing; sequencing was by immunoSEQ multiplex PCR. The repertoire holds 240,000 or so clones, about 26% seen once, with under 4.5% in the top ten. The sample consisted of central memory CD4+ T cells from blood. All receptors come from a man aged 25-45 years in good health.

The chain is built from TRBV2 and TRBJ2-5, with 11 bases lining up with TRBD1. CDR3 length equals 14 residues. Trimming at V came to 4 bases and at J to 5 bases, leaving 3 bases not matched to a gene. Germline V gene sequence: CDR1 SNHLY, CDR2 FYNNEI. DNA for the CDR3: TGTGCCAGCAGTGGGACAGGGGGCGAGGAGACCCAGTACTTC. As protein: CASSGTGGEETQYF.

As regards this clone: At one end, the junction sequence differs from germline, possibly due to a read error. CDR3 amino acids: CASTDSMNTEAFF. The CDR3 DNA reads TGTGCCAGCACGGACAGCATGAACACAGAAGCTTTCTTT. The chain links TRBV2 to TRBJ1-1; D is possibly TRBD1 (6 bases). The CDR3 loop spans 13 amino acids. CDR1 is SNHLY, CDR2 FYNNEI, per germline.

V usage is TRBV10-3 and J usage is TRBJ2-1, with 12 bases that match TRBD2. The V gene end was trimmed by 5 bases and the J gene end by 5 bases; junction bases not matched to a gene: 1. The CDR3 has 14 amino acids. Germline assignment: CDR1 ENHRY and CDR2 SYGVKD. The CDR3 DNA sequence: TGTGCCATCAGTACTAGCGGGGGGAACAATGAGCAGTTCTTC. Translating it yields CAISTSGGNNEQFF.

The chain recombines TRBV5-1 with TRBJ2-2; D is uncertain. V was trimmed by 0 bases and J by 6 bases, leaving 6 bases between them. From germline, CDR1 is SGHRS and CDR2 YFSETQ. The CDR3 is 13 amino acids. CDR3 sequence (DNA): TGCGCCAGCAGCTTGGGGTCCCCCGGGGAGCTGTTTTTT. Protein product: CASSLGSPGELFF. Complete variable domain (other parts from reference TRBV5-1 and TRBJ2-2): KAGVTQTPRYLIKTRGQQVTLSCSPISGHRSVSWYQQTPGQGLQFLFEYFSETQRNKGNFPGRFSGRQFSNSRSEMNVSTLELGDSALYLCASSLGSPGELFFGEGSRLTVL.